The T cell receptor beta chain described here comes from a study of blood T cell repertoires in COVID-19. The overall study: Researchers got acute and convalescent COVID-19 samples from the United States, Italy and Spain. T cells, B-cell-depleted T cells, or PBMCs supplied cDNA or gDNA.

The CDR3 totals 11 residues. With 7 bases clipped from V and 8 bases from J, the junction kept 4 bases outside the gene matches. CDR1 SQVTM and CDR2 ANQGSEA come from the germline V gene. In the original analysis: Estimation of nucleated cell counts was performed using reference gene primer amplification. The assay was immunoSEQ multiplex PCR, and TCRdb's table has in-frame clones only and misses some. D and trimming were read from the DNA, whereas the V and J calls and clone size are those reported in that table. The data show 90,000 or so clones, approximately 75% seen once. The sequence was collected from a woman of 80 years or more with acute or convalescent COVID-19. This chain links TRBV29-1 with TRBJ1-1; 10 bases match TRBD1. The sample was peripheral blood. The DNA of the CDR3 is TGCAGCGCCCTGACAGGGGGCGAAGCTTTCTTT. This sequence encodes CSALTGGEAFF.